This T cell receptor (beta chain) was recorded in a study of cytomegalovirus exposure and HLA in healthy donors listed by TCRdb under 2017. Background for the entire study: An earlier analysis of several hundred of the donors reported 250 to 350 Gb of sequence data and roughly 100 million unique TCR beta sequences from roughly 180 million T cells. An early release that covered about 640 HLA-typed donors contained approximately 300 gigabases of sequencing data and some 87 million unique TCR sequences. Of the roughly 400 genotyped donors, around 81% fell in the genetic ancestry cluster associated with self-reported Caucasian donors. The study aimed to test whether signatures of past pathogen exposure could be identified by cataloging public T cell receptors. The T cell repertoires of several hundred subjects were profiled by immunosequencing and related to cytomegalovirus serostatus. Along with the approximately 700-subject first cohort, a separate validation cohort of around 120 different subjects was used. High-throughput TCR immunosequencing, statistical association of individual TCRs with disease status, and machine learning were combined to predict cytomegalovirus infection status. To study patterns of TCR occurrence, a later analysis re-analyzed previously published TCR beta repertoires from more than 550 donors and added high-resolution HLA genotyping. In the later analysis, no new phenotypic data were used to find candidate immune exposures; instead, reliance was placed on TCR beta sequences and their occurrence across donors. An earlier analysis of roughly 600 of the donors used high-throughput TCR beta sequencing to judge whether each TCR beta V gene segment behaved as functional or pseudogenic. Donor age, sex, ethnicity and CMV serostatus were compiled together with the repertoire data. In a later genetic analysis, genome-wide SNP genotypes for about 65% of the roughly 670 donors were used, and that subset was treated as a discovery cohort. Every repertoire in the discovery cohort had been generated on one and the same sequencing platform. Class I and class II HLA loci were covered by the typing at four-digit resolution. Typing coverage varied by locus: roughly 620-640 donors for A, B, C, DRB1 and DQB1; roughly 500 for DQA1; over 600 for DPA1; around 490 for DPB1. Roughly 5 DR-DQ haplotypes were handled as single units for association and clustering because linkage in the cohort was strong. Across about 380 genotyped donors of the cohort, an average of roughly 200,000 unique TCR beta nucleotide sequences per donor were sequenced, and roughly a sixth of those sequences were non-productive.

The library came from the immunoSEQ multiplex PCR assay. A mixture of 60 forward primers for TCR Vbeta segments and 13 reverse primers for TCR Jbeta segments was used in the multiplex PCR. Amplification of the CDR3 region of rearranged TCR beta genes was performed with a multiplex PCR assay on genomic DNA. The amplified TCR beta libraries were sequenced on the Illumina HiSeq System as 87-base-pair reads. The original methods were these. A later analysis counted about 80 million unique TCR beta chains across the 690 or so repertoires, and 10 million to 11 million of these chains were shared by at least two donors. To remove PCR and sequencing errors, raw reads were error-corrected and collapsed into unique sequences using a nearest-neighbor algorithm that merged closely related sequences. V, D and J gene segments were assigned by aligning CDR3 sequences to IMGT reference sequences. Each retained sequence needed at least a six-nucleotide match to both a V gene segment and a J gene segment. A rearrangement was called productive if the CDR3 had no stop codons and remained in frame with V and J, and every other rearrangement was called non-productive. Following IMGT convention, CDR3 was defined as the stretch from the second conserved V-encoded cysteine to the conserved J-encoded phenylalanine. Sequences without an unambiguous match to a single V gene segment were excluded from the earlier analysis of about 630 of the donors. In an earlier analysis of more than 500 of the donors, a V segment was called functional when productive rearrangements were above 56.7%, and segregating when the standard deviation between donors exceeded 5%. A statistical classification framework was built for diagnosing cytomegalovirus status from the catalog of TCR beta chain sequences. A later analysis assigned V and J genes by comparing TCR nucleotide sequences with IMGT/GENE-DB human TR gene sequences. In a later analysis, CDR3 sequences and most-parsimonious VDJ recombination scenarios were assigned using the TCRdist pipeline. In a later analysis, each TCR beta chain was defined by its CDR3 amino acid sequence together with its V-gene family, and reads lacking a unique V-gene family were excluded. To address suspected cross-contamination and a sequencing artifact, a later analysis removed under 600 highly shared, low-generation-probability nucleotide sequences. A later analysis calculated a clonal expansion index for each public chain from normalized within-repertoire ranks of inferred template counts. A later analysis computed generation probabilities with a VDJ recombination model fitted to out-of-frame rearrangements, and checked the results against IGoR. Hypergeometric tests were used in a later analysis to score TCR-TCR, TCR-HLA and TCR-CMV co-occurrence, with a repertoire-size bias correction applied to the TCR pairs. False discovery rates were estimated in a later analysis by permuting HLA or CMV assignments 20 times. A later analysis grouped co-occurring TCRs with DBSCAN, adding TCRdist sequence similarity when clustering within HLA-allele-positive subsets. Co-occurrence clustering excluded repertoires with fewer than 30,000 or more than 120,000 public chains, plus five with anomalous nucleotide sharing. This is the immuneACCESS table as TCRdb keeps it, with only in-frame sequences that have V and J called. A part of the clones is gone; compared with another copy, unresolved V genes explain less than half, and the rest is unexplained. V and J calls plus clone size are reproduced from that table; the DNA served to infer D and trimming. This sample has about 180,000 clones in its table, and around 76% of those were observed once. The ten biggest clones cover more than 1.5% of the sample.

Study-wide conclusions, independent of this receptor: In vitro tests confirmed that a few of the cytomegalovirus-associated TCR beta chains recognize cytomegalovirus antigens. It was suggested by the authors that the approach could potentially be generalized to other disease states and immunological phenotypes. Because the 87-base-pair reads could not distinguish some IMGT-functional V segments, including TRBV6-2 and TRBV6-3, those segments were excluded. According to a later genetic analysis, donors in an Asian-associated ancestry cluster had fewer N-insertions in productive TCRs than the approximately 650-donor mean. The study gave a list of roughly 150 TCR beta chains associated with cytomegalovirus. The sequencing pipeline was judged likely to have produced a cluster of highly shared sequence variants as a technical artifact. Because some donors lacked HLA typing at each locus, the association tests relied only on the typed subset. A further reported finding was that TCR beta sequences accurately predicted the HLA-A and HLA-B alleles for most subjects in the first cohort. Most TCR sequences were seen in very few donors, while some public TCRs were found in many individuals. A later analysis associated 15,000 to 20,000 TCR beta sequences with specific HLA alleles at a false discovery rate of 0.05. For the cohort, immune exposure information was limited to CMV serostatus. A later analysis reported that several top co-occurrence clusters appeared linked to parvovirus B19, influenza, CMV and Epstein-Barr virus. The earlier analysis of around 600 of the donors excluded about 16 rarely observed V segments, including chromosome 9 orphons, because counts were too low. A later analysis found that HLA-associated TCR beta chains were more clonally expanded and had lower generation probabilities than equally common non-associated chains. Cytomegalovirus status was reported to be diagnosed by the classifier with high specificity and sensitivity in both the original and validation cohorts. In this cohort, only TCR beta chains were sequenced, and detectable features were limited by the absence of alpha or paired-chain data. Correlated functional status among segregating V segments might reflect linkage disequilibrium, but an unknown experimental factor could not be ruled out. Strong co-occurrence of HLA alleles, especially DR and DQ, made assigning TCR associations to individual alleles difficult. According to a later analysis, TCR association rates differed among HLA loci, with DRB1 alleles showing the most associated TCRs and HLA-C alleles showing the fewest. In a later analysis, most CMV-associated TCR beta chains were found to appear HLA-restricted, with HLA associations seemingly driven largely by CMV exposure. In an earlier analysis of some 500 of the donors, most TCR beta V segments appeared in productive rearrangements about 90% or about 30% of the time, broadly matching IMGT annotations. A later genetic analysis associated a missense DCLRE1C variant with V-gene and J-gene trimming of TCR beta chains, and an independent cohort replicated the association. Sequencing depth was assumed to be roughly uniform across donors in the presence/absence analyses, though that assumption may not hold.

Concerning this clone: Which antigen it targets is not known. One base away there is no much larger clone; base qualities are not given.

The CDR3 covers 13 residues, taking in both the cysteine and the phenylalanine. The sequence is cut down to CDR3 DNA, 39 bases in frame from base 1. From a lookup of the germline V gene (reference sequence), CDR1 and CDR2 are GTSNPN and SVGIG. V has 2 bases trimmed and J has 3 bases trimmed; junction bases matching no gene number 4. In total, roughly 710 healthy bone marrow donors made up the cohort. At the time of sampling, every cohort member was nominally healthy, though immune exposures that went unrecorded were likely present. The donor tested CMV seronegative, placing the donor among the roughly 400 seronegative members of the cohort. Each donor provided a peripheral blood sample, and peripheral blood mononuclear cells were used for TCR beta sequencing. The Qiagen DNeasy Blood Extraction Kit was used to extract genomic DNA from the blood cell samples.

The sample consisted of PBMCs. The chain was built from TRBV30 and TRBJ2-7, with 7 junctional bases fitting TRBD1. The source is a man aged 40-50 years in good health and CMV-seronegative. The CDR3 is CAWSRGQSYEQYF. The nucleotides read TGTGCCTGGAGTCGGGGACAGAGCTACGAGCAGTACTTC.